A selection of T cell receptor beta chains follows, all from one sample in a study of CD8+ T cells in alopecia areata. TCRdb keeps only in-frame clones here, not all; method: immunoSEQ multiplex PCR. The sample contains about 200,000 clones, more than 45% of which appear only once. The source material was CD4+ T cells sorted from blood, sampled at week 24, from a patient treated with tofacitinib. These receptors all come from a human donor with alopecia areata. The conserved cysteine and the conserved F or W are not part of the CDR3 here.

ASSLLDLAADTQY TRBJ2-3 TRBV5-6
ASSIYVENTEAF TRBJ1-1 TRBV19
ASRDDSVYT TRBJ1-2 TRBV6-6
ASSADRNTEAF TRBJ1-1 TRBV18
ASSLGLGKETQY TRBJ2-5 TRBV5-1
ASSQDRFEAF TRBJ1-1 TRBV4-1
ASSRDRSSYEQY TRBJ2-7 TRBV5-1
ASLKGGAYNEQF TRBJ2-1 TRBV6-1
ASSVDRGQETQY TRBJ2-5 TRBV9
ASTREAGANTGELF TRBJ2-2 TRBV2
ASSIEKGGQPQH TRBJ1-5 TRBV19
ASSSDAYMNEQF TRBJ2-1 TRBV7-8
SVERGSSYNEQF TRBJ2-1 TRBV29-1
ASKGGADTQY TRBJ2-3 TRBV7-9
ATSRDIGQLVTYEQY TRBJ2-7 TRBV15
ASYRPVGRGGEQY TRBJ2-7 TRBV28
ASSRGVYQETQY TRBJ2-5 TRBV5-6
ASSLFGPLSY TRBJ2-7 TRBV28
ASSPPGQTNEKLF TRBJ1-4 TRBV18
ASSFGQEGNQPQH TRBJ1-5 TRBV6-6
ASSSGHETQY TRBJ2-5 TRBV7-2
ASRVRQGTYEQY TRBJ2-7 TRBV7-2
ASMAGQETQY TRBJ2-5 TRBV6-1
ASSLGRYEQY TRBJ2-7 TRBV7-9
ASSSPPGVAF TRBJ1-1 TRBV6-5
AWSVRGVVSYGYT TRBJ1-2 TRBV30
ATSRSGPGELF TRBJ2-2 TRBV15
ASSLSRVVDEQY TRBJ2-7 TRBV28
ASRSPGSGGYT TRBJ1-2 TRBV7-2
SVESSERPYEQY TRBJ2-7 TRBV29-1
AWSRDRGGKETQY TRBJ2-5 TRBV30
ATGSEGVNQPQH TRBJ1-5 TRBV2
SVERRSEAF TRBJ1-1 TRBV29-1
ASSLEDPGQGSNQPQH TRBJ1-5 TRBV5-1
ASRVHGGEQY TRBJ2-7 TRBV28
ASSLSSGGTDTQY TRBJ2-3 TRBV27
ASSSWTARRYEQY TRBJ2-7 TRBV7-2
ASGGTGGPGETQY TRBJ2-5 TRBV5-1
ASSYSGRNTDTQY TRBJ2-3 TRBV6-5
ATSRAWGQRNEQY TRBJ2-7 TRBV15
ASSQDGGYNEQF TRBJ2-1 TRBV4-3
SARDRRQETQY TRBJ2-5 TRBV29-1
AWDRSNTEAF TRBJ1-1 TRBV30
ASSGGLRSRGLAYEQY TRBJ2-7 TRBV6-1
ASSQDNINYGYT TRBJ1-2 TRBV4-3
ASSFDSLGEQF TRBJ2-1 TRBV5-5
ASSLDRWSTEAF TRBJ1-1 TRBV11-2
ASSLRPRETQY TRBJ2-5 TRBV6-5
ASSQGDSNQPQH TRBJ1-5 TRBV4-2
ASSPSGSSGNSPLH TRBJ1-6 TRBV7-9
ASSFQGLDGANVLT TRBJ2-6 TRBV27
AWREISGAEY TRBJ2-4 TRBV30
ASSQAGRGDQPQH TRBJ1-5 TRBV4-1